The 8 T cell receptor beta chains in this list originate from one sample, sequenced in a study of molecular identifiers for immune sequencing clone quantification. TCRdb ran MiXCR on the PCR reads and lists one entry per CDR3 protein. Here the sample spans some 89,000 distinct CDR3 sequences, 20% to 25% being singletons. The sequencing input was naive CD8+ T cells from blood, with Jurkat cell RNA spiked in. Subset here: FACS-sorted CD8+CD4-CCR7+CD45RA+ naive T cells. The receptors shown here come from a human donor in good health. Some libraries in this study had Jurkat cell RNA spiked in.

There are many counts of this clonotype. The chain carries TRBV7-6 and TRBJ2-3; TRBD2 matches at 7 bases. The germline CDR1 and CDR2 sequences are SGHVS and FNYEAQ. This CDR3 is built from 18 residues. Trimming took 5 bases from V and 4 from J; bases not matched to a gene: 18. The CDR3 DNA follows: TGTGCCAGCAGCCGCTACCCGGGACTACCGACGATCGCAGATACGCAGTATTTT. It yields the protein CASSRYPGLPTIADTQYF.

On this clonotype: This may be a read error, as it is one base from a much larger clone. A read error is likely, as this CDR3 ends without the conserved phenylalanine or tryptophan. This chain connects TRBV12-3 or TRBV12-4 to TRBJ1-3; 9 bases are a match to TRBD1. CDR3 size: 14 residues. V was clipped by 3 bases and J by 7 bases; unmatched bases: 4. The CDR3 region has the DNA TGTGCCAGCAGTTTGGCGGACAGGGGTAACACCATATATCTT. Translation gives CASSLADRGNTIYL.

The sample holds many counts of this clonotype. The chain recombines TRBV6-2 or TRBV6-3 with TRBJ2-4, with TRBD1 identical over 8 bases. This CDR3 is built from 17 residues. V gave up 4 bases and J gave up 2 bases; unmatched junction bases: 10. Germline loops: CDR1 MNHEY, CDR2 SVGEGT. This CDR3 is CASSSQGVALSKNIQYF. CDR3 nucleotide sequence: TGTGCCAGCAGTTCACAGGGGGTAGCCCTTTCCAAAAACATTCAGTACTTC.

There are many counts of this clonotype. The chain recombines TRBV28 with TRBJ2-4, with unresolved D. The ends were cut back, 8 bases at V and 0 bases at J, with 11 bases in the middle. The CDR3 extends over 14 amino acids. Germline V gives CDR1 MDHEN, CDR2 SYDVKM. In DNA form, the CDR3 reads TGTGCCAGCGGTTCTCAGTTAGCCAAAAACATTCAGTACTTC. Translating it yields CASGSQLAKNIQYF.

This clonotype was counted many times. The DNA for the CDR3 is TGTGCCAGCAGCTTGGGCACCGACACAGATACGCAGTATTTT. It yields the protein CASSLGTDTDTQYF. V usage is TRBV7-6 and J usage is TRBJ2-3; no definite D call. Trimming pared 3 bases from V and 2 bases from J, leaving 9 bases between. The length of the CDR3 is 14 residues. Germline lookup yields CDR1 SGHVS and CDR2 FNYEAQ.

This clonotype was seen many times. This chain joins TRBV28 and TRBJ2-1, with 10 nucleotides matching TRBD2. V lost 6 bases, J lost 6 bases, and 2 bases stayed unmatched. The CDR3 covers 13 residues. The germline V gene has CDR1 MDHEN and CDR2 SYDVKM. This chain's CDR3 is CASRGLAPNEQFF. In nucleotides, the CDR3 is TGTGCCAGCAGGGGACTAGCGCCCAATGAGCAGTTCTTC.

This clonotype came up many times. The V gene is TRBV3-1, the J gene TRBJ2-7, with D possibly TRBD2 on 6 matching bases. V was pared by 0 bases and J by 4 bases, with 10 bases between. CDR1 and CDR2 from the germline V gene are LGHDT and YNNKEL (reference sequence). The CDR3 extends over 14 amino acids. This CDR3 is CASSQETTSYEQYF. CDR3 DNA: TGTGCCAGCAGCCAAGAAACGACTAGTTACGAGCAGTACTTC.

This clonotype was counted only a few times. The junction and the germline gene differ at one end; a read error may be behind it. V usage is TRBV19 and J usage is TRBJ2-1; D not certain. Germline CDR1 LNHDA, CDR2 SQIVND (reference sequence). This CDR3 contains 12 residues. CDR3 residues: CASRIDGAEQFF. The CDR3 DNA follows: TGTGCCAGTAGGATAGACGGCGCTGAGCAGTTCTTC.